The 8 T cell receptor beta chains presented below share a single source sample, sequenced in a study of Tregs in tolerant kidney transplant recipients. The data were produced by immunoSEQ multiplex PCR, yet TCRdb's version contains in-frame clones alone and is incomplete. The sample consists of 110,000 or so clones, about 90% of them appearing once. The sequenced sample consisted of CD4+ T cells from blood. These receptors were taken from a human donor in good health.

The chain has TRBV30 and TRBJ1-2; D is undetermined. The CDR3 has 15 residues. V was trimmed by 4 bases and J by 0 bases, leaving 15 bases between them. The germline V gene has CDR1 GTSNPN and CDR2 SVGIG (reference sequence). The CDR3 nucleotides are TGTGCCTGGACCCCCGCGCCTCGATCTAACTATGGCTACACCTTC. Residues: CAWTPAPRSNYGYTF.

The chain uses TRBV7-3 and TRBJ2-3; a weak D match, TRBD1 (6 bases). Germline V CDR1 and CDR2: SGHTA, FQGTGA. V lost 2 bases and J lost 5, with 14 bases in between. This CDR3 is built from 15 residues. The DNA for the CDR3 is TGTGCCAGCAGCTTACAGGGGAATCGGGTAGATACGCAGTATTTT. Translated, it gives CASSLQGNRVDTQYF.

V usage is TRBV19 and J usage is TRBJ1-2; 10 nucleotides agree with TRBD1. The CDR3 covers 16 residues. Germline CDR1 LNHDA, CDR2 SQIVND (reference sequence). V gave up 3 bases and J gave up 6 bases; unmatched junction bases: 10. CDR3 protein: CASSIGGTGVNHGYTF. Here the CDR3 DNA reads TGTGCCAGTAGTATCGGCGGGACAGGGGTGAATCATGGCTACACCTTC.

The chain uses TRBV5-5 and TRBJ1-3, with 8 bases that match TRBD1. This CDR3 contains 14 residues. Germline-derived CDR1 and CDR2 are SGHKS and YYEKEE (reference sequence). V was clipped by 4 bases and J by 3 bases; unmatched bases: 3. The CDR3 here is CASSLTGVGNTIYF. The CDR3, as DNA: TGTGCCAGCAGCCTGACAGGGGTTGGAAACACCATATATTTT.

The chain combines TRBV29-1 with TRBJ1-4; the D gene is possibly TRBD1 (5 bases). The germline V and J ends were trimmed by 7 bases and 4 bases, with 13 bases remaining between them. CDR3 length: 13 residues. CDR1 and CDR2 from the germline V gene are SQVTM and ANQGSEA. The CDR3 is CSAIDSYNEKLFF. The CDR3 region has the DNA TGCAGCGCAATTGACAGTTATAATGAAAAACTGTTTTTT.

The chain's CDR3 is CASSLGSQNTEAFF. CDR3 nucleotides: TGTGCCAGCAGCTTAGGGTCCCAGAACACTGAAGCTTTCTTT. V and J are TRBV7-8 and TRBJ1-1; D ambiguous. V was trimmed by 1 base and J by 1 base, leaving 7 bases between them. This CDR3 comprises 14 residues. From germline, CDR1 is SGHVS and CDR2 FQNEAQ.

The chain links TRBV5-4 to TRBJ2-1; 9 bases are shared with TRBD2. Trimming at V came to 0 bases and at J to 11 bases, leaving 12 bases not matched to a gene. The CDR3 loop spans 16 amino acids. The germline gives CDR1 SGHNT, CDR2 YYREEE (reference sequence). CDR3 region: CASSLVGTSPLEQQFF. The CDR3, as DNA: TGTGCCAGCAGCTTGGTAGGGACTAGCCCTCTGGAGCAGCAGTTCTTC.

This chain joins TRBV5-4 and TRBJ2-3, with D tentatively TRBD1 (6 bases). V lost 3 bases and J 7 bases, leaving 9 bases between the germline ends. Per the germline V gene, CDR1 is SGHNT and CDR2 is YYREEE (reference sequence). This CDR3 is 12 amino acids long. CDR3 amino acids: CASSSGQYTQYF. The CDR3 region has the DNA TGTGCCAGCAGCTCTGGACAGTATACGCAGTATTTT.